This T cell receptor beta chain was sequenced for a study of blood T cell repertoires in COVID-19. About the research overall: In each case, the material was cDNA or gDNA derived from T cells, B-cell-depleted T cells, or PBMCs.

By share, this clone counts as medium-sized (0.01 to 0.1%). The CDR3 has 16 amino acids. CDR1 is LGHNA, CDR2 YSLEER, per germline. The V gene lost 0 bases and the J gene lost 4 bases, with 16 bases spanning the gap. In the study's own analysis: Amplifying reference gene primers gave estimates of nucleated cell counts. Profiling relied on immunoSEQ multiplex PCR, and the TCRdb table lists in-frame clones only, not all of them. That table gives V, J and clone size, and the DNA gave D and trimming. This sample carries around 140,000 clones, 80% of them seen once, and the ten largest clones take approximately 3.5%.

The sequenced material came from peripheral blood. The chain combines TRBV4-3 with TRBJ2-7; D unclear. This sequence was found in a man in his 70s who had recovered from COVID-19. This CDR3 is CASSQDSTIRNYEQYF. CDR3 sequence (DNA): TGCGCCAGCAGCCAAGATAGTACTATACGGAATTACGAGCAGTACTTC.